This T cell receptor beta chain was observed in a study of blood T cell repertoires in COVID-19. Study at large: Sites across the United States, Italy and Spain contributed samples from acute and convalescent COVID-19. Sources were T cells, B-cell-depleted T cells, or PBMCs; the material itself was cDNA or gDNA.

Original analysis: Nucleated cell counts were estimated from reference gene primer amplification. Sequencing used immunoSEQ multiplex PCR; TCRdb keeps in-frame clones, though not all of them. The V and J calls and the clone size are those of that table, but D and trimming were determined from the DNA. The table has approximately 150,000 clones, around four fifths seen once. The CDR3 runs 14 residues. With 3 bases clipped from V and 6 bases from J, the junction kept 5 bases outside the gene matches. In Cohort 3, a recovered donor had either two negative PCRs, clearance, or symptom resolution. This chain joins TRBV5-3 and TRBJ2-1; 8 bases match TRBD2. TRBV5-3 is an ORF; its function is uncertain. Sequencing used PBMCs or T cells enriched from blood (not recorded which). The TCR comes from a woman in her thirties or forties who had recovered from COVID-19. The CDR3 is CARSYERECNEQFF. Here the CDR3 DNA reads TGTGCCAGAAGCTATGAGCGGGAGTGCAATGAGCAGTTCTTC.